These 3 T cell receptor beta chains were sequenced from one sample in a study of shared clonotypes between healthy human individuals. Some clones are missing from TCRdb's copy, which holds only in-frame ones; the method was immunoSEQ multiplex PCR. The sample shows some 240,000 clones, under 80% of them seen only once. Sequenced material: memory CD4+ T cells sorted from blood. Subset meaning: CD45RA-negative fraction. Receptors were obtained from a man aged 25 to 40 in good health.

The chain uses TRBV7-7 and TRBJ2-1; 13 bases agree with TRBD2. Trimming removed 5 bases from V and 7 bases from J; junction bases left unmatched: 8. Germline lookup yields CDR1 SSHAT and CDR2 FNYEAQ (reference sequence). CDR3 length: 16 amino acids. This CDR3 reads CASSPARTSGSNEQFF. Written as DNA, the CDR3 is TGTGCCAGCAGCCCCGCCCGGACTAGCGGGAGTAATGAGCAGTTCTTC.

The chain combines TRBV5-1 with TRBJ2-1; 12 bases are a match to TRBD2. J was trimmed by 4 bases and V by 4 bases; bases with no gene match: 6. Germline-derived CDR1 and CDR2 are SGHRS and YFSETQ. There are 16 residues in the CDR3. The CDR3 DNA follows: TGCGCCAGCAGCCAGAGGACTAGCGGGATGTACAATGAGCAGTTCTTC. It codes for CASSQRTSGMYNEQFF.

CDR3 coding DNA: TGTGCCAGTATGGAAGCCCGCTCAGGGTCCCAGTACTTC. Protein sequence: CASMEARSGSQYF. The gene calls are TRBV2 and TRBJ2-5; D perhaps matches TRBD1 (5 bases). V was pared by 9 bases and J by 9 bases, with 20 bases between. The CDR3 is 13 amino acids. Looked up from germline, CDR1 is SNHLY and CDR2 is FYNNEI.